This is a list of T cell receptor beta chains from one sample in a study of beta chain features in type 1 diabetes. The repertoire was sequenced with immunoSEQ multiplex PCR; TCRdb's copy has only in-frame clones and lacks some. The sample includes under 200,000 clones, about 9.1% of them seen just once. Sequenced input: central memory CD4+ T cells from blood. Source of these receptors: a woman younger than 30 in good health. CDR3s include the opening cysteine and the closing phenylalanine or tryptophan. D genes are given only for firm matches. A clone size is listed for some rows: how often the clone was seen (once, few, many), or a class if it is expanded.

d_call j_call v_call clone_size cdr3_aa cdr3_nt
TRBD1 TRBJ2-1 TRBV5-6 . CASSPGQGLYEQFF TGTGCCAGCAGCCCAGGACAGGGTCTCTATGAGCAGTTCTTC
. TRBJ2-3 TRBV10-3 few CAISEFGTQSTDTQYF TGTGCCATCAGTGAGTTCGGGACTCAAAGCACAGATACGCAGTATTTT
TRBD1 TRBJ1-1 TRBV6-6 . CASSYGTGALHTEAFF TGTGCCAGCAGTTATGGGACAGGGGCTCTTCACACTGAAGCTTTCTTT
TRBD1 TRBJ2-2 TRBV7-7 . CASRGQGYTGELFF TGTGCTTCCCGGGGACAGGGATACACCGGGGAGCTGTTTTTT
. TRBJ2-6 TRBV27 . CASRELTNSGANVLTF TGTGCCAGCAGGGAGTTAACAAACTCTGGGGCCAACGTCCTGACTTTC
. TRBJ1-2 TRBV5-1 . CASSLGENYGYTF TGCGCCAGCAGCTTGGGCGAGAACTATGGCTACACCTTC
TRBD1 TRBJ2-5 TRBV2 few CASFRDRGETQYF TGTGCCAGCTTCCGGGACAGGGGAGAGACCCAGTACTTC
. TRBJ1-1 TRBV4-3 . CASSPAGGNTEAFF TGCGCCAGCAGCCCAGCCGGGGGGAACACTGAAGCTTTCTTT
. TRBJ2-3 TRBV7-2 few CASSFNPRADTQYF TGTGCCAGCAGCTTTAACCCCAGGGCCGATACGCAGTATTTT
. TRBJ1-1 TRBV7-8 . CASSAGQMNTEAFF TGTGCCAGCAGCGCCGGACAAATGAACACTGAAGCTTTCTTT
TRBD1 TRBJ2-3 TRBV25-1 . CATLEETGSDTQYF TGTGCCACTCTAGAGGAGACAGGGTCAGATACGCAGTATTTT
TRBD1 TRBJ2-4 TRBV7-9 many CASSLAGGPNIQYF TGTGCCAGCAGCTTAGCAGGGGGCCCAAACATTCAGTACTTC
. TRBJ2-1 TRBV2 few CASSVVNEQFF TGTGCCAGCAGTGTAGTCAATGAGCAGTTCTTC
. TRBJ2-7 TRBV5-1 . CASSFGSSGASHEQYF TGCGCCAGCAGCTTTGGTTCGTCAGGGGCATCCCACGAGCAGTACTTC
TRBD2 TRBJ2-3 TRBV5-1 . CASSPGGGTDTQYF TGCGCCAGCAGCCCCGGGGGGGGCACAGATACGCAGTATTTT
TRBD1 TRBJ2-3 TRBV7-2 few CASSLEGDPRGPDTQYF TGTGCCAGCAGCTTAGAAGGGGACCCCAGGGGGCCAGATACGCAGTATTTT
. TRBJ1-1 TRBV27 . CASSGTSAGDTEAFF TGTGCCAGCAGTGGCACCTCTGCGGGCGACACTGAAGCTTTCTTT
TRBD1 TRBJ2-5 TRBV5-6 once CASSLFGTRGNRETQYF TGTGCCAGCAGCTTGTTTGGGACCAGGGGGAATAGGGAGACCCAGTACTTC
TRBD1 TRBJ1-1 TRBV5-4 few CASSLDRGNTEAFF TGTGCCAGCAGCCTGGACAGGGGGAACACTGAAGCTTTCTTT
TRBD1 TRBJ1-2 TRBV11-1 many CASSNRQGLDYGYTF TGTGCCAGCAGCAATCGACAGGGATTGGACTATGGCTACACCTTC
TRBD1 TRBJ2-2 TRBV6-5 few CASSQTGDTGELFF TGTGCCAGCAGTCAGACAGGGGACACCGGGGAGCTGTTTTTT
. TRBJ2-3 TRBV7-9 . CASSLDSITDTQYF TGTGCCAGCAGCTTAGATTCTATAACAGATACGCAGTATTTT
TRBD2 TRBJ2-7 TRBV7-2 few CASSLRTSGRYEQYF TGTGCCAGCAGCTTAAGGACTAGCGGGAGATACGAGCAGTACTTC
. TRBJ2-7 TRBV5-6 . CASSLGIATSSYEQYF TGTGCCAGCAGCTTGGGAATAGCGACTTCATCCTACGAGCAGTACTTC
. TRBJ2-3 TRBV29-1 . CSVELRSTDTQYF TGCAGCGTTGAACTCAGAAGCACAGATACGCAGTATTTT
. TRBJ1-6 TRBV7-6 few CASSSRDTNSPLHF TGTGCCAGCAGCTCCCGGGACACCAATTCACCCCTCCACTTT
TRBD1 TRBJ2-2 TRBV5-1 . CASSHTTGGDTGELFF TGCGCCAGCAGCCACACAACAGGGGGTGACACCGGGGAGCTGTTTTTT
TRBD2 TRBJ2-3 TRBV6-5 . CATKREGSTDTQYF TGTGCCACCAAGCGGGAGGGAAGCACAGATACGCAGTATTTT
. TRBJ1-1 TRBV7-2 few CASSLVGGASTEAFF TGTGCCAGCAGCTTAGTGGGCGGGGCGAGCACTGAAGCTTTCTTT
TRBD2 TRBJ2-3 TRBV7-9 many CASSSTGTSGRNTQYF TGTGCCAGCAGCTCCACAGGGACTAGCGGGAGAAATACGCAGTATTTT
. TRBJ1-3 TRBV30 few CAWSVQGGGNTIYF TGTGCCTGGAGTGTACAAGGAGGCGGAAACACCATATATTTT
TRBD1 TRBJ1-2 TRBV5-1 few CASSVYPGQDYGYTF TGCGCCAGCAGCGTATACCCGGGACAGGACTATGGCTACACCTTC
TRBD2 TRBJ2-1 TRBV7-3 few CASSQGLAGYNEQFF TGTGCCAGCAGCCAGGGACTAGCGGGGTACAATGAGCAGTTCTTC
TRBD1 TRBJ1-2 TRBV5-1 few CASSFQTGRANYGYTF TGCGCCAGCAGCTTTCAGACAGGGAGAGCTAACTATGGCTACACCTTC
TRBD2 TRBJ2-1 TRBV7-3 few CASAGGGANEQFF TGTGCCAGCGCGGGCGGGGGGGCCAATGAGCAGTTCTTC
. TRBJ1-2 TRBV27 few CASSFQGTDGYTF TGTGCCAGTTCGTTCCAGGGTACCGATGGCTACACCTTC
. TRBJ2-2 TRBV7-3 . CASQAAGSNTGELFF TGTGCCAGCCAAGCGGCCGGTTCGAACACCGGGGAGCTGTTTTTT
. TRBJ2-1 TRBV7-9 . CASSSSRISYNEQFF TGTGCCAGCAGCTCTAGCAGGATCTCCTACAATGAGCAGTTCTTC
TRBD1 TRBJ2-1 TRBV30 . CAWAPRDRGQFF TGTGCCTGGGCCCCCCGGGACAGGGGGCAGTTCTTC
TRBD1 TRBJ1-2 TRBV28 . CASSSPGQGPYTF TGTGCCAGCAGTTCGCCGGGACAGGGACCCTACACCTTC
TRBD1 TRBJ1-6 TRBV2 . CASRVTQGAVDSPLHF TGTGCCAGCAGGGTGACTCAGGGGGCGGTTGATTCACCCCTCCACTTT
TRBD2 TRBJ2-3 TRBV5-1 . CASSRLPHGGNTDTQYF TGCGCCAGCAGCCGTCTTCCCCACGGGGGGAATACAGATACGCAGTATTTT
. TRBJ2-1 TRBV13 . CASSPRRGERGQFF TGTGCCAGCAGCCCTCGGAGGGGCGAACGGGGGCAGTTCTTC
. TRBJ2-6 TRBV11-1 . CASSFYRGAQANVLTF TGTGCCAGCAGCTTTTATCGGGGAGCACAGGCCAACGTCCTGACTTTC
TRBD2 TRBJ2-2 TRBV4-1 few CASSQATSGNTGELFF TGCGCCAGCAGCCAAGCCACTAGCGGTAACACCGGGGAGCTGTTTTTT
. TRBJ1-5 TRBV9 . CASSLGTYQPQHF TGTGCCAGCAGCCTAGGAACTTATCAGCCCCAGCATTTT
. TRBJ2-2 TRBV6-5 few CASSYSGGTGELFF TGTGCCAGCAGTTACTCAGGGGGCACCGGGGAGCTGTTTTTT
TRBD2 TRBJ2-3 TRBV29-1 few CSVASGSTDTQYF TGCAGCGTTGCTAGCGGGAGCACAGATACGCAGTATTTT
TRBD1 TRBJ2-7 TRBV30 few CAGQGSSYEQYF TGTGCCGGACAGGGTAGCTCCTACGAGCAGTACTTC
TRBD2 TRBJ2-1 TRBV28 . CASSSASGRLDEQFF TGTGCCAGCAGTTCGGCCAGCGGGAGGTTGGATGAGCAGTTCTTC